Listed here are 15 T cell receptor beta chains from one sample, sequenced in a study of cytomegalovirus exposure and HLA in healthy donors. The PCR contained 60 Vbeta and 13 Jbeta primers. Produced via immunoSEQ multiplex PCR; TCRdb's table is partial and in-frame only. The sample has 150,000 to 200,000 clones. Sequencing was done on a sample of PBMCs. Every receptor here comes from a man in his thirties or forties in good health and CMV-seronegative.

V and J are TRBV27 and TRBJ1-2; the D gene is possibly TRBD1 (5 bases). Germline CDR1 and CDR2: MNHEY and SMNVEV (reference sequence). The germline V and J ends were trimmed by 5 bases and 5 bases, with 12 bases remaining between them. The CDR3 runs 13 residues. The DNA of the CDR3 is TGTGCCAGCAGTCCTCGACAGACTTATGGCTACACCTTC. Protein: CASSPRQTYGYTF.

CDR3 sequence: CASSDSGTTLWYYGYTF. The CDR3 DNA is TGTGCCAGCAGTGATTCCGGGACTACTCTTTGGTACTATGGCTACACCTTC. The gene calls are TRBV25-1 and TRBJ1-2; D might be TRBD1 (5 bases). The CDR3 runs to 17 residues. Trimming shortened V by 3 bases and J by 3 bases, and 20 bases separated the two germline ends. Germline V gene data show CDR1 as MGHDK and CDR2 as SYGVNS.

The chain recombines TRBV30 with TRBJ1-2, with D possibly matching TRBD1 (5 bases). Deletions cut 5 bases from V and 4 bases from J, with 17 bases between. The CDR3 runs to 14 residues. Germline V gene sequence: CDR1 GTSNPN, CDR2 SVGIG (reference sequence). The CDR3 DNA reads TGTGCCTGGGACCAGGGTGCTTCCCCCTATGGCTACACCTTC. Its translation: CAWDQGASPYGYTF.

This chain joins TRBV27 and TRBJ2-5; possibly TRBD2 for D (6 bases). The V gene lost 3 bases and the J gene lost 4 bases, with 9 bases spanning the gap. CDR3 length: 13 residues. CDR1 is MNHEY and CDR2 is SMNVEV in the germline V gene (reference sequence). DNA for the CDR3: TGTGCCAGCAGTTTCGGAGGGCTAGAGACCCAGTACTTC. Its translation is CASSFGGLETQYF.

For this clone: Other DNA sequences in the same sample also yield this CDR3. The chain is built from TRBV4-1 and TRBJ1-1; D unresolved. Germline CDR1 is MGHRA and CDR2 is YSYEKL. The CDR3 extends over 13 amino acids. Trimming cost V 0 bases and J 4 bases, with 6 bases left between them. CDR3 bases: TGCGCCAGCAGCCAAGAACGAGTCACTGAAGCTTTCTTT. This sequence encodes CASSQERVTEAFF.

The CDR3 loop is CAWRGGLAGEAQETQYF. CDR3 nucleotides: TGTGCCTGGAGAGGAGGTCTAGCGGGGGAGGCCCAAGAGACCCAGTACTTC. The J gene is TRBJ2-5, the V gene TRBV30; the match to TRBD2 covers 10 bases. V lost 3 bases and J lost 1; bases outside the gene matches: 11. The CDR3 totals 17 residues. The germline V gene encodes CDR1 GTSNPN and CDR2 SVGIG (reference sequence). The full variable domain, completed using reference TRBV30 and TRBJ2-5, is SQTIHQWPATLVQPVGSPLSLECTVEGTSNPNLYWYRQAAGRGLQLLFYSVGIGQISSEVPQNLSASRPQDRQFILSSKKLLLSDSGFYLCAWRGGLAGEAQETQYFGPGTRLLVL.

Here the CDR3 DNA reads TGTGCCAGCAGCGGAGCCCAAGAGACCCAGTACTTC. Its protein is CASSGAQETQYF. V gene TRBV9 combines with J gene TRBJ2-5, with D unclear. The CDR3 runs 12 residues. Germline V gene sequence: CDR1 SGDLS, CDR2 YYNGEE. Trimming removed 3 bases from V and 1 base from J, with 4 bases in between.

V usage is TRBV4-3 and J usage is TRBJ2-1, with 8 bases matching TRBD2. With 0 bases clipped from V and 6 bases from J, the junction kept 4 bases outside the gene matches. The germline V gene has CDR1 LGHNA and CDR2 YSLEER. The CDR3 spans 15 residues. The CDR3 spells CASSQDTSGSNEQFF. The CDR3 DNA is TGCGCCAGCAGCCAAGACACAAGCGGGAGCAATGAGCAGTTCTTC.

V and J are TRBV29-1 and TRBJ2-1, with TRBD1 matching over 7 bases. V was clipped by 0 bases and J by 12 bases; unmatched bases: 14. The germline CDR1 and CDR2 sequences are SQVTM and ANQGSEA. This CDR3 spans 15 amino acids. CDR3 sequence (DNA): TGCAGCGTTGAAGATCGGGAACGGCCGGACAGGCGGCAGTTCTTC. It codes for CSVEDRERPDRRQFF.

This rearrangement joins TRBV10-1 to TRBJ2-3, with TRBD1 identical over 9 bases. The CDR3 is made up of 16 amino acids. The ends lost 0 bases at V and 5 bases at J; junction bases unmatched: 6. Per germline, CDR1 WNHNN and CDR2 SYGVQD (reference sequence). CDR3 sequence: CASSESKGQGGDTQYF. The CDR3 bases are TGCGCCAGCAGTGAGTCGAAGGGACAGGGCGGAGATACGCAGTATTTT.

This chain connects TRBV18 to TRBJ1-2; 10 nucleotides line up with TRBD1. In germline, CDR1 is KGHSH, CDR2 LQKENI. V dropped 3 bases and J dropped 6; count of bases not matched to a gene: 7. This CDR3 has 15 residues. CDR3 DNA sequence: TGTGCCAGCTCACCTGGGACAGGGGCGTCCGATGGCTACACCTTC. As protein: CASSPGTGASDGYTF.

The rearrangement links TRBV30 to TRBJ1-1; D is uncertain. The CDR3 is 13 amino acids. Germline V gives CDR1 GTSNPN, CDR2 SVGIG (reference sequence). Trimming left V 2 bases short and J 3 bases short, with 10 bases between. CDR3 region: CAWSRGLDTEAFF. CDR3 DNA sequence: TGTGCCTGGAGTCGGGGTTTGGACACTGAAGCTTTCTTT.

V is TRBV5-1 and J is TRBJ1-5; the match to TRBD1 covers 12 bases. The junction had 8 bases not matched to a gene; V was cut back by 4 bases and J by 0 bases. Germline V CDR1 and CDR2: SGHRS, YFSETQ. This CDR3 is 18 amino acids long. CDR3 region: CASSPGTGGDDSNQPQHF. CDR3 nucleotide sequence: TGCGCCAGCAGCCCCGGGACAGGGGGCGACGATAGCAATCAGCCCCAGCATTTT. Combining the CDR3 with reference TRBV5-1 and TRBJ1-5 gives the whole variable domain KAGVTQTPRYLIKTRGQQVTLSCSPISGHRSVSWYQQTPGQGLQFLFEYFSETQRNKGNFPGRFSGRQFSNSRSEMNVSTLELGDSALYLCASSPGTGGDDSNQPQHFGDGTRLSIL.

The gene calls are TRBV28 and TRBJ1-6; D might be TRBD1 (5 bases). From germline, CDR1 is MDHEN and CDR2 SYDVKM. The V and J ends lost 3 bases and 10 bases respectively, with 19 bases between them. The CDR3 runs 16 residues. The CDR3 sequence is CASSLPGTGDLSPLHF. The CDR3 DNA sequence: TGTGCCAGCAGTTTGCCAGGGACGGGAGATCTCTCACCCCTCCACTTT.

The chain links TRBV5-1 to TRBJ1-4, with 9 nucleotides matching TRBD1. This CDR3 region has 18 residues. Losses at the gene ends were 0 bases for V and 5 bases for J; bases not matched to a gene: 11. CDR1 and CDR2 from the germline V gene are SGHRS and YFSETQ. The CDR3 region is CASSLGGQGRMGNEKLFF. For the CDR3, the DNA is TGCGCCAGCAGCTTGGGGGGACAGGGCCGGATGGGGAATGAAAAACTGTTTTTT.